This TCR beta chain was identified in a study of monozygotic twins with inflammatory bowel disease. Study-wide points: Whereas healthy co-twins had higher TCRbeta diversity (inverse Simpson), IBD patients had lower diversity.

With respect to this clonotype: Its antigen is still unknown.

Using the 5' RACE reads, TCRdb records one entry per CDR3 protein without DNA. This repertoire comprises some 150,000 distinct CDR3 sequences; its ten largest clones make up less than 7.5%. A roughly 2.5 ml blood sample was drawn per donor. This CDR3 comprises 13 residues. Germline CDR1 is SGHRS and CDR2 is YFSETQ. The source of this sequence is a human donor with ulcerative colitis or Crohn's disease, or a healthy co-twin of an affected twin (not recorded which). Sequencing was done on a sample of blood. The chain combines TRBV5-1 with TRBJ1-1. The CDR3 is CASKGLGNTEAFF.